What follows are 18 T cell receptor beta chains derived from one specimen sequenced in a study of beta chain features in type 1 diabetes. The whole isolated RNA underwent reverse transcription, so sequencing captured expressed TCRB transcripts. This table comes from immunoSEQ multiplex PCR, and its TCRdb copy is limited to in-frame clones, with some not included. Of 150,000 to 190,000 clones listed, less than 9.5% are singletons. Sequenced material: central memory CD4+ T cells from blood. The receptors were sampled from a man aged 18 to 29 in good health.

This clone was detected a few times. The CDR3 protein is CASSQGEGAVPTRGYTF. The CDR3 nucleotides are TGCGCCAGCAGCCAAGGAGAGGGGGCAGTCCCGACGCGTGGCTACACCTTC. The chain combines TRBV4-3 with TRBJ1-2; TRBD1 agrees at 7 bases. J was trimmed by 7 bases and V by 1 base; bases with no gene match: 15. The CDR3 spans 17 residues. Germline loops: CDR1 LGHNA, CDR2 YSLEER.

This clone was detected ten times or more. The chain couples TRBV7-2 to TRBJ2-7, with D perhaps matching TRBD1 (5 bases). The CDR3 has 14 residues. The germline CDR1 and CDR2 sequences are SGHTA and FQGNSA. With 2 bases removed from V and 3 bases from J, the gap between germline ends came to 11 bases. The CDR3 DNA follows: TGTGCCAGCAGCTTAAATGTCGGACACTACGAGCAGTACTTC. Translation: CASSLNVGHYEQYF.

This clone was found a few times. The CDR3 DNA reads as TGCGCCAGCAGCTCGGGACTCAACACAGATACGCAGTATTTT. Its translation is CASSSGLNTDTQYF. The genes are TRBV5-1 and TRBJ2-3; a weak D match, TRBD2 (6 bases). Germline CDR1 SGHRS, CDR2 YFSETQ. The CDR3 totals 14 residues. V lost 3 bases and J 2 bases, leaving 10 bases between the germline ends. Variable domain in full (rest from reference TRBV5-1 and TRBJ2-3): KAGVTQTPRYLIKTRGQQVTLSCSPISGHRSVSWYQQTPGQGLQFLFEYFSETQRNKGNFPGRFSGRQFSNSRSEMNVSTLELGDSALYLCASSSGLNTDTQYFGPGTRLTVL.

This rearrangement joins TRBV6-5 to TRBJ1-1; possibly TRBD1 for D (6 bases). V gave up 5 bases and J gave up 0 bases, with 13 bases separating them. The CDR3 is 15 amino acids. Germline CDR1 MNHEY, CDR2 SVGAGI. CDR3 residues: CASSGQPDMNTEAFF. The CDR3 region has the DNA TGTGCCAGCAGTGGACAGCCGGATATGAACACTGAAGCTTTCTTT.

In its sample, this clone was seen many times. V gene TRBV18 combines with J gene TRBJ2-3, with TRBD2 matching 7 bases. Per germline, CDR1 KGHSH and CDR2 LQKENI. With V trimmed by 0 bases and J by 3 bases, 3 bases remained unmatched. The CDR3 sequence is 15 residues long. DNA for the CDR3: TGTGCCAGCTCACCACCAGCGGGGTTGACAGATACGCAGTATTTT. It yields the protein CASSPPAGLTDTQYF.

The sample holds many counts of this clone. The chain links TRBV23-1 to TRBJ2-7; no clear D. TRBV23-1 is marked as an open reading frame, function uncertain. Trimming shortened V by 3 bases and J by 5 bases, and 8 bases separated the two germline ends. This CDR3 comprises 12 residues. The DNA for the CDR3 is TGCGCCAGCAGTCATTACTACCACGAGCAGTACTTC. Translated, it gives CASSHYYHEQYF.

The table lists this clone with a few counts. This chain links TRBV11-2 with TRBJ2-3; the D is unclear. Germline V lookup: CDR1 SGHAT, CDR2 FQNNGV. The length of the CDR3 is 15 residues. Trimming removed 6 bases from V and 4 bases from J, with 17 bases in between. CDR3 region: CASRTEVLLADTQYF. DNA for the CDR3: TGTGCCAGCAGGACCGAAGTACTGCTAGCAGATACGCAGTATTTT.

The gene calls are TRBV7-8 and TRBJ1-5; no reliable D call. Between the trimmed V and J ends, which lost 3 bases and 4 bases, there was a span of 10 bases. This CDR3 is built from 14 residues. CDR1 and CDR2 from the germline V gene are SGHVS and FQNEAQ. DNA of the CDR3: TGTGCCAGCAGCTTTTTTTGGCAGAATCAGCCCCAGCATTTT. Amino acid sequence: CASSFFWQNQPQHF.

This clone was found a few times. The gene calls are TRBV5-1 and TRBJ1-6, with no clear D. The CDR3 is 14 amino acids. In germline, CDR1 is SGHRS, CDR2 YFSETQ. Trimming removed 2 bases from V and 7 bases from J, with 10 bases in between. The CDR3, as DNA: TGCGCCAGCAGCTTCGGACTGCGGAATTCACCCCTCCACTTT. This codes for CASSFGLRNSPLHF. The variable domain in full, with the rest retrieved from reference TRBV5-1 and TRBJ1-6, is KAGVTQTPRYLIKTRGQQVTLSCSPISGHRSVSWYQQTPGQGLQFLFEYFSETQRNKGNFPGRFSGRQFSNSRSEMNVSTLELGDSALYLCASSFGLRNSPLHFGNGTRLTVT.

Concerning this clone itself: Given a much more abundant clone one base away, this may be a read error. Other nucleotide sequences from this sample produce the same CDR3. The chain recombines TRBV15 with TRBJ2-3; possible D gene TRBD2, 6 bases. Germline lookup yields CDR1 LNHNV and CDR2 YYDKDF (reference sequence). V was shortened by 5 bases and J by 1 base, with 16 bases between the two germline ends. This CDR3 has 16 amino acids. The CDR3 spells CATSRRGGRGTDTQYF. The CDR3 coding sequence is TGTGCCACCAGCCGGCGGGGAGGCCGGGGCACAGATACGCAGTATTTT.

The V and J genes are TRBV5-4 and TRBJ2-5, with D possibly TRBD1 on 6 matching bases. Germline V gene data show CDR1 as SGHNT and CDR2 as YYREEE (reference sequence). The CDR3 runs 15 residues. Trimming cost V 0 bases and J 3 bases, with 12 bases left between them. The CDR3 spells CASSLAGTPKETQYF. CDR3 coding DNA: TGTGCCAGCAGCTTGGCCGGGACACCCAAAGAGACCCAGTACTTC.

The J gene is TRBJ1-1, the V gene TRBV5-1, with 9 bases matching TRBD1. J lost 1 base, V lost 4 bases, and 11 bases had no gene match. From germline, CDR1 is SGHRS and CDR2 YFSETQ. This CDR3 contains 17 residues. For the CDR3, the DNA is TGCGCCAGCAGCACCCATACAGGGGGCATAGGGAACACTGAAGCTTTCTTT. Translated: CASSTHTGGIGNTEAFF.

V and J are TRBV11-2 and TRBJ1-3; D is uncertain. CDR1 SGHAT and CDR2 FQNNGV come from the germline V gene. This CDR3 has 14 residues. With 7 bases removed from V and 9 bases from J, the gap between germline ends came to 19 bases. DNA for the CDR3: TGTGCCAGCACCCCACAACCGGGGTCGGGCACCATATATTTT. Protein sequence: CASTPQPGSGTIYF.

The chain combines TRBV30 with TRBJ1-6; unclear D gene. Germline V gene data show CDR1 as GTSNPN and CDR2 as SVGIG (reference sequence). V shed 0 bases and J shed 6 bases, with 12 bases lying between them. This CDR3 is 15 amino acids long. CDR3 nucleotide sequence: TGTGCCTGGAGTGTACTAGTGGAGGGTAATTCACCCCTCCACTTT. It codes for CAWSVLVEGNSPLHF.

The rearrangement joins TRBV18 to TRBJ2-2, with D possibly matching TRBD1 (6 bases). The V end was cut by 2 bases, the J end by 6 bases, with 19 bases between. There are 17 residues in the CDR3. The germline V gene has CDR1 KGHSH and CDR2 LQKENI. The CDR3 is CASSPLMGAEASGELFF. CDR3 in DNA: TGTGCCAGCTCACCATTGATGGGGGCTGAGGCGTCCGGGGAGCTGTTTTTT.

In DNA, the CDR3 is TGTGCCAGTACAGCTACTAATGAAAAACTGTTTTTT. Amino acids: CASTATNEKLFF. The gene calls are TRBV28 and TRBJ1-4; D unclear. V lost 9 bases, J lost 2 bases, and 7 bases lay in between. The CDR3 is 12 residues long. Germline V lookup: CDR1 MDHEN, CDR2 SYDVKM.

The chain has TRBV20-1 and TRBJ1-4; D gene uncertain. Between the trimmed V and J ends, which lost 7 bases and 12 bases, there was a span of 15 bases. The CDR3 loop spans 11 amino acids. Germline CDR1 is DFQATT and CDR2 is SNEGSKA (reference sequence). The CDR3 region has the DNA TGCAGTGTCCCGAATTACAGAGAACTGTTTTTT. Translated, it gives CSVPNYRELFF.

In its sample, this clone was seen many times. The chain is built from TRBV30 and TRBJ1-5; 7 bases align to TRBD1. J was trimmed by 4 bases and V by 5 bases; bases with no gene match: 2. The CDR3 is 12 residues long. CDR1 and CDR2 from the germline V gene are GTSNPN and SVGIG (reference sequence). The CDR3 reads CAWGTANQPQHF. In nucleotides, the CDR3 is TGTGCCTGGGGGACAGCTAATCAGCCCCAGCATTTT.